This T cell receptor beta chain was recorded in a study of shared clonotypes between healthy human individuals. This clone was observed a single time. Its antigen is undetermined. This specimen includes other DNA sequences encoding the same CDR3. Germline V gene data show CDR1 as LNHDA and CDR2 as SQIVND (reference sequence). V was cut by 3 bases and J by 2 bases, with 8 bases left in between. The CDR3 consists of 13 residues. General study results and limits: Sorted-subset samples were not fully sequenced, rarefaction indicated. Researchers sampled only blood; tissue repertoires likely differ.

The assay was immunoSEQ multiplex PCR, and TCRdb's table has in-frame clones only and misses some. This table has over a million clones, approximately 98.5% appearing once. The sample comprised naive CD4+ T cells sorted from blood. Subset specified: CD45RA+ positively selected. This TCR derives from a man aged 25-40 years in good health. The V call is TRBV19, the J call TRBJ2-7, with D possibly being TRBD1 (6 bases). Here the CDR3 reads CASSIAGAYEQYF. The CDR3 nucleotides are TGTGCCAGTAGTATTGCAGGGGCCTACGAGCAGTACTTC. Complete variable domain (other parts from reference TRBV19 and TRBJ2-7): DGGITQSPKYLFRKEGQNVTLSCEQNLNHDAMYWYRQDPGQGLRLIYYSQIVNDFQKGDIAEGYSVSREKKESFPLTVTSAQKNPTAFYLCASSIAGAYEQYFGPGTRLTVT.